This passage covers 20 T cell receptor beta chains from one sample sequenced in a study of CD8+CD57+ T cells in acquired aplastic anemia. CDR3 and TCR beta VDJ profiling relied on genomic DNA as the template. TCRdb reprocessed the reads with MiXCR, giving one entry per CDR3 protein. The repertoire holds hundreds of thousands of distinct CDR3 sequences, 56% seen once, with roughly 8% in the top ten. The sample taken for sequencing was sorted CD4+, CD8+, or CD8+CD57+ T cells (not recorded which) from PBMCs. These receptors all stem from a human donor with severe aplastic anemia or a healthy control (not recorded which).

The J gene is TRBJ1-6, the V gene TRBV12-3 or TRBV12-4; TRBD1 agrees at 10 bases. The CDR3 covers 15 residues. With 6 bases clipped from V and 8 bases from J, the junction kept 7 bases outside the gene matches. The CDR3 coding sequence is TGTGCCAGCAGGGGCAGACAGGGGGCGGATTCACCCCTCCACTTT. It translates to CASRGRQGADSPLHF.

With respect to this clonotype: A clone one base away is much larger, so this may be a read error. The genes are TRBV7-2 and TRBJ2-5; TRBD2 might be the D (5 bases). Between the trimmed V and J ends, which lost 6 bases and 5 bases, there was a span of 10 bases. Germline lookup yields CDR1 SGHTA and CDR2 FQGNSA. The CDR3 covers 12 residues. For the CDR3, the DNA is TGTGCCAGCAGTTTATGGAGGGAGACCCAGTACTTC. This codes for CASSLWRETQYF.

Remarks on this clonotype: At one end, the junction sequence differs from germline, possibly due to a read error. V gene TRBV25-1 combines with J gene TRBJ2-7; TRBD1 aligns across 7 bases. Germline values: CDR1 MGHDK, CDR2 SYGVNS. CDR3 length: 13 amino acids. This CDR3 is CASSTGERRRLVF. CDR3 in DNA: TGTGCCAGCAGTACAGGGGAACGTAGGCGATTGGTCTTC.

The gene calls are TRBV25-1 and TRBJ2-7; no definite D call. The CDR3 totals 13 residues. Germline V gives CDR1 MGHDK, CDR2 SYGVNS. With 5 bases removed from V and 7 bases from J, the gap between germline ends came to 15 bases. This CDR3 reads CASSFREMGEQYF. DNA for the CDR3: TGTGCCAGCAGTTTTAGGGAAATGGGGGAGCAGTACTTC.

This clonotype was seen many times. The rearrangement links TRBV6-6 to TRBJ1-3; perhaps TRBD1 as D (5 bases). Germline values: CDR1 MNHNY, CDR2 SVGAGI (reference sequence). V lost 7 bases to trimming and J lost 0 bases, with 13 bases between them. There are 15 residues in the CDR3. CDR3 nucleotide sequence: TGTGCCAGCATCATCGGGGGTTTCTCTGGAAACACCATATATTTT. It codes for CASIIGGFSGNTIYF.

Regarding this clonotype: This sequence may be a read error, since a much larger clone differs from it by one base. The chain combines TRBV6-6 with TRBJ1-1; 7 positions match TRBD1. The germline V gene has CDR1 MNHNY and CDR2 SVGAGI (reference sequence). This CDR3 is 16 amino acids long. V lost 8 bases to trimming and J lost 4 bases; unmatched junction nucleotides: 16. The CDR3 coding sequence is TGTGCCAGCTCCAGGAAGACAGGGAGTGGGAGCACTGAAGCTTTCTTT. Encoded protein: CASSRKTGSGSTEAFF.

This chain links TRBV7-2 with TRBJ1-1; perhaps TRBD1 as D (6 bases). The V and J ends lost 4 bases and 4 bases respectively, with 13 bases between them. CDR1 is SGHTA, CDR2 FQGNSA, per germline. CDR3 length equals 14 residues. CDR3 in DNA: TGTGCCAGCAGCTCATATGGGGGCGTCACTGAAGCTTTCTTT. Translation gives CASSSYGGVTEAFF.

Many counts were recorded for this clonotype. This chain links TRBV7-3 with TRBJ1-5; the D gene is possibly TRBD1 (6 bases). The CDR3 runs 16 residues. Germline V gene data show CDR1 as SGHTA and CDR2 as FQGTGA. V lost 0 bases and J 6 bases, leaving 15 bases between the germline ends. This CDR3 reads CASSLTLGANCQPQHF. As DNA, the CDR3 is TGTGCCAGCAGCTTAACCCTGGGGGCGAATTGTCAGCCCCAGCATTTT.

This clonotype appeared a few times. This may come from a read error, since a much larger clone is one base off. CDR3 residues: CASSGNSYEQYF. CDR3 nucleotide sequence: TGTGCCAGCAGTGGTAACTCCTACGAGCAGTACTTC. This chain joins TRBV2 and TRBJ2-7, with D uncertain. The CDR3 extends over 12 amino acids. V lost 4 bases and J lost 0, with 4 bases in between. Germline V lookup: CDR1 SNHLY, CDR2 FYNNEI.

Turning to this clonotype: A clone one base away is much larger, so this may be a read error. The chain uses TRBV6-2 or TRBV6-3 and TRBJ1-5, with D unclear. CDR1 is MNHEY and CDR2 is SVGEGT in the germline V gene. This CDR3 has 12 amino acids. The CDR3 nucleotides are TGTGCCAACAGTTACTCGTATCAGCCCCAGCATTTT. Amino acid sequence: CANSYSYQPQHF.

As for this clonotype: The junction and the germline gene differ at one end; a read error may be behind it. The chain employs TRBV7-7 and TRBJ2-3; D gene uncertain. The germline V gene has CDR1 SSHAT and CDR2 FNYEAQ (reference sequence). This CDR3 is 14 amino acids long. The CDR3 nucleotides read TGTGCTAGCAGCTTAGAAGGGCGGAGCGATACGCAGTATTTT. The encoded protein is CASSLEGRSDTQYF.

The rearrangement joins TRBV20-1 to TRBJ2-2; 7 bases are shared with TRBD2. Losses at the gene ends were 5 bases for V and 4 bases for J; bases not matched to a gene: 7. This CDR3 is 14 amino acids long. Germline V gene data show CDR1 as DFQATT and CDR2 as SNEGSKA (reference sequence). CDR3 in amino acids: CSALMGGSTGELFF. The DNA for the CDR3 is TGCAGTGCTCTAATGGGGGGGAGCACCGGGGAGCTGTTTTTT.

At least ten counts were recorded for this clonotype. V and J are TRBV6-2 or TRBV6-3 and TRBJ1-6; 9 positions agree with TRBD1. This CDR3 spans 17 amino acids. The V segment lost 6 bases and the J segment 7 bases; nucleotides outside the gene matches: 13. Germline V gives CDR1 MNHEY, CDR2 SVGEGT. The CDR3 coding sequence is TGTGCCAGCAGCCTCAGACAGGGGGTTCTCCTCAATTCACCCCTCCACTTT. Translated, it gives CASSLRQGVLLNSPLHF.

The CDR3 DNA is TGTGCCAGCAGGACGGGACAGAAGAACTATGGCTACACCTTC. Its protein product is CASRTGQKNYGYTF. The chain uses TRBV6-1 and TRBJ1-2; TRBD1 matches 7 bases. There are 14 residues in the CDR3. Germline loops: CDR1 MNHNS, CDR2 SASEGT. The trim removed 6 bases at V and 2 bases at J, leaving 6 bases unmatched.

This clonotype occurred many times. The chain recombines TRBV6-1 with TRBJ1-3; D is unresolved. CDR1 is MNHNS and CDR2 is SASEGT in the germline V gene. The length of the CDR3 is 14 residues. Trimming pared 5 bases from V and 1 base from J, leaving 9 bases between. CDR3 sequence (DNA): TGTGCCAGCAGTCGGACTTCTTCTGGAAACACCATATATTTT. It encodes CASSRTSSGNTIYF.

The rearrangement links TRBV12-3 or TRBV12-4 to TRBJ1-2; D is uncertain. V was trimmed by 6 bases and J by 2 bases, leaving 13 bases between them. The CDR3 sequence is 14 residues long. CDR3 loop: CASSRASSNYGYTF. The CDR3 bases are TGTGCCAGCAGCCGTGCCTCCTCCAACTATGGCTACACCTTC.

This clonotype is a singleton in its sample. An end of the junction differs from the germline gene, which may be a read error. This rearrangement joins TRBV10-3 to TRBJ2-1; D is uncertain. Germline V gives CDR1 ENHRY, CDR2 SYGVKD. This CDR3 spans 16 amino acids. CDR3 loop: CAISAGGGASYDEQFF. As DNA, the CDR3 is TGTGCCATCAGTGCTGGCGGTGGCGCCTCCTACGATGAGCAGTTCTTC.

This clonotype was counted at least ten times. The rearrangement joins TRBV6-5 to TRBJ1-2, with 8 bases lining up with TRBD1. This CDR3 has 15 amino acids. After removal of 2 bases from V and 2 bases from J, the junction contained 4 bases not matched to a gene. The germline gives CDR1 MNHEY, CDR2 SVGAGI. This CDR3 is CASSYTGQGNYGYTF. CDR3 nucleotide sequence: TGTGCCAGCAGTTACACCGGACAGGGAAACTATGGCTACACCTTC.

This clonotype was observed a handful of times. The chain joins TRBV9 to TRBJ1-1; D is ambiguous. Trimming stripped 3 bases from V and 2 bases from J, with 8 bases between. The CDR3 contains 13 residues. Germline CDR1 reads SGDLS; CDR2 reads YYNGEE. The CDR3 sequence is CASSAPANTEAFF. The CDR3 region has the DNA TGTGCCAGCAGCGCCCCGGCTAACACTGAAGCTTTCTTT.

The chain has TRBV7-6 and TRBJ1-2; D is undetermined. CDR1 is SGHVS, CDR2 FNYEAQ, per germline. V was shortened by 6 bases and J by 0 bases, with 8 bases between the two germline ends. The CDR3 covers 13 residues. CDR3: CASSKIANYGYTF. The CDR3 DNA follows: TGTGCCAGCAGTAAAATAGCTAACTATGGCTACACCTTC.